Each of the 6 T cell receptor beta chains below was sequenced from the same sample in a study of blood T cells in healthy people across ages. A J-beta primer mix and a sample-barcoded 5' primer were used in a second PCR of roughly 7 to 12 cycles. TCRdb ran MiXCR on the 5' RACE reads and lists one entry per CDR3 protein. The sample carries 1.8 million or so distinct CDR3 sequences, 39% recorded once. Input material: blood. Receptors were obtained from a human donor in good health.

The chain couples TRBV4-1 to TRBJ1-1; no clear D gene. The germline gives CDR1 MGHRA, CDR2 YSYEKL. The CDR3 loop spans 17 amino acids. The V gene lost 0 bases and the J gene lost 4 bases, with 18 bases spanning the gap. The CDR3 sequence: CASSQDLGQGGFTEAFF. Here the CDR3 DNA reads TGCGCCAGCAGCCAAGATCTAGGGCAAGGAGGGTTCACTGAAGCTTTCTTT.

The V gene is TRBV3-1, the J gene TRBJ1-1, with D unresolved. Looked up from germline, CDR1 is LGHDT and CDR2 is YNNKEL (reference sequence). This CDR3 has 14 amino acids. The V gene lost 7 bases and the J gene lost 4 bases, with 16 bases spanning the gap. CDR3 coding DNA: TGTGCCAGCAATCTCTACCGGGGTGGCACTGAAGCTTTCTTT. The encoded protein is CASNLYRGGTEAFF. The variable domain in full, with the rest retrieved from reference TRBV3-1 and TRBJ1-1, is DTAVSQTPKYLVTQMGNDKSIKCEQNLGHDTMYWYKQDSKKFLKIMFSYNNKELIINETVPNRFSPKSPDKAHLNLHINSLELGDSAVYFCASNLYRGGTEAFFGQGTRLTVV.

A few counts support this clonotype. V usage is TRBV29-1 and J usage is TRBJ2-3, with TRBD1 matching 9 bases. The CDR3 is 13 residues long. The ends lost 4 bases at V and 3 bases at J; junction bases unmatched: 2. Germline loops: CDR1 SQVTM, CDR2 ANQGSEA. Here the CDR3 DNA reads TGCAGCGTTGGGACAGGGGTGACAGATACGCAGTATTTT. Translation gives CSVGTGVTDTQYF.

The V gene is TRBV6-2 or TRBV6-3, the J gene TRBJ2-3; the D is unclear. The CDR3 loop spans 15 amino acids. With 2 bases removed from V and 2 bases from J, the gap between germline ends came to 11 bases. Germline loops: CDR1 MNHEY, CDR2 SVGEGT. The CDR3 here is CASSYGQVATDTQYF. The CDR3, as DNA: TGTGCCAGCAGTTACGGGCAGGTTGCCACAGATACGCAGTATTTT.

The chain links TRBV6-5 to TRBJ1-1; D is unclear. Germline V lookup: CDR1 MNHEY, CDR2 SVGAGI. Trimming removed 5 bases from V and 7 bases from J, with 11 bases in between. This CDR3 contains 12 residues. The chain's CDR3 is CASSRTSSEAFF. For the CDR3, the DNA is TGTGCCAGCAGTCGCACATCGAGTGAAGCTTTCTTT.

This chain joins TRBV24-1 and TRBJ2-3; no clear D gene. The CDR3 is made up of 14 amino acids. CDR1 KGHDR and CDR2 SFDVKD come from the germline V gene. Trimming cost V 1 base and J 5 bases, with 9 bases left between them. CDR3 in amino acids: CATSDFLAEDTQYF. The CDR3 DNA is TGTGCCACCAGTGATTTTCTGGCGGAAGATACGCAGTATTTT.